Below, 15 T cell receptor beta chains from the same sample are listed, as sequenced in a study of early T cells in non-severe SARS-CoV-2 infection. TCRdb reprocessed the 5' RACE reads via MiXCR and lists one record per CDR3 protein. The sample gives some 78,000 distinct CDR3 sequences, approximately 13% of which show up once; 5.5% to 7.5% is in the top ten. Material for sequencing was whole blood. These receptors originate from an adult who was a healthcare worker with PCR-confirmed SARS-CoV-2 infection or an uninfected control (not recorded which).

This chain connects TRBV29-1 to TRBJ2-5; 7 nucleotides agree with TRBD1. The CDR3 loop spans 12 amino acids. CDR1 and CDR2 (germline): SQVTM, ANQGSEA. J lost 2 bases, V lost 6 bases, and 3 bases had no gene match. CDR3 in DNA: TGCAGCGTGATGGGACAGCAAGAGACCCAGTACTTC. This encodes CSVMGQQETQYF. Supplemented by reference TRBV29-1 and TRBJ2-5, the full variable domain reads SAVISQKPSRDICQRGTSLTIQCQVDSQVTMMFWYRQQPGQSLTLIATANQGSEATYESGFVIDKFPISRPNLTFSTLTVSNMSPEDSSIYLCSVMGQQETQYFGPGTRLLVL.

About this clonotype: The junction does not match germline at one end; this may be a read error. The genes are TRBV12-3 or TRBV12-4 and TRBJ2-3, with a possible D match to TRBD1 (5 bases). This CDR3 comprises 14 residues. The CDR3 bases are TGTACCAGCAATTTTAGGGGTCCCACAGATACGCAGTATTTT. This gives the protein CTSNFRGPTDTQYF.

The chain links TRBV5-5 to TRBJ1-2; D ambiguous. The germline V gene has CDR1 SGHKS and CDR2 YYEKEE (reference sequence). V was pared by 4 bases and J by 5 bases, with 12 bases between. This CDR3 has 13 amino acids. The DNA for the CDR3 is TGTGCCAGCAGCCAGAGGGAAAGGTATGGCTACACCTTC. This encodes CASSQRERYGYTF.

This clonotype appeared many times. The chain carries TRBV28 and TRBJ1-6, with D unclear. This CDR3 region has 16 residues. Germline V lookup: CDR1 MDHEN, CDR2 SYDVKM. Trimming removed 6 bases from V and 13 bases from J, with 25 bases in between. CDR3 DNA sequence: TGTGCCAGCAGAGAAGGTTTAAAGGGAATTCTAGTTCCCCTCCACTTT. Its protein is CASREGLKGILVPLHF.

The CDR3 sequence: CASSLSQPYNQPQHF. CDR3 nucleotides: TGTGCCAGCAGTTTATCTCAGCCTTACAATCAGCCCCAGCATTTT. This chain connects TRBV28 to TRBJ1-5, with no clear D. V shed 1 base and J shed 3 bases, with 10 bases lying between them. This CDR3 is built from 15 residues. Germline V CDR1 and CDR2: MDHEN, SYDVKM. The variable domain in full, completed from reference TRBV28 and TRBJ1-5, reads DVKVTQSSRYLVKRTGEKVFLECVQDMDHENMFWYRQDPGLGLRLIYFSYDVKMKEKGDIPEGYSVSREKKERFSLILESASTNQTSMYLCASSLSQPYNQPQHFGDGTRLSIL.

This clonotype has only a few counts. The chain joins TRBV7-2 to TRBJ2-2; 9 bases line up with TRBD1. Trimming took 4 bases from V and 9 from J; bases not matched to a gene: 6. Per germline, CDR1 SGHTA and CDR2 FQGNSA. The CDR3 runs to 14 residues. DNA for the CDR3: TGTGCCAGCAGCTCGGGACAGGGAGGGCGGGAGCTGTTTTTT. It codes for CASSSGQGGRELFF.

This clonotype showed up just a few times. The rearrangement uses TRBV28 and TRBJ2-3; 13 nucleotides align to TRBD2. CDR1 and CDR2 (germline): MDHEN, SYDVKM. This CDR3 has 16 amino acids. The junction had 5 bases not matched to a gene; V was cut back by 5 bases and J by 3 bases. Here the CDR3 reads CASSVLAGGLTDTQYF. Written as DNA, the CDR3 is TGTGCCAGCAGTGTACTAGCGGGAGGGCTTACAGATACGCAGTATTTT.

This clonotype was counted a few times. The V gene is TRBV15, the J gene TRBJ2-7; D is ambiguous. The V end lost 3 bases, the J end lost 0 bases, and 9 bases lay between the germline ends. Germline V gene sequence: CDR1 LNHNV, CDR2 YYDKDF (reference sequence). The CDR3 consists of 14 residues. CDR3 nucleotides: TGTGCCACCAGCAGCTTCGGTCCCTCCTACGAGCAGTACTTC. It translates to CATSSFGPSYEQYF.

This sequence joins TRBV7-8 and TRBJ1-2; maybe TRBD1 (6 bases). The V end was cut by 3 bases, the J end by 0 bases, with 11 bases between. Per the germline V gene, CDR1 is SGHVS and CDR2 is FQNEAQ. The CDR3 is 15 amino acids. CDR3 coding DNA: TGTGCCAGCAGCTTTGACAGGAGATCTAACTATGGCTACACCTTC. Its translation: CASSFDRRSNYGYTF.

As DNA, the CDR3 is TGCGCCAGCAGCTTGTACGGAGTCCTAGTCAATGAAAAACTGTTTTTT. Translated, it gives CASSLYGVLVNEKLFF. The genes are TRBV5-1 and TRBJ1-4; unclear D gene. Looked up from germline, CDR1 is SGHRS and CDR2 is YFSETQ. V lost 1 base, J lost 5 bases, and 15 bases lay in between. The CDR3 sequence is 16 residues long.

This clonotype was seen a handful of times. This chain uses TRBV5-6 with TRBJ1-5; unclear D gene. V gave up 1 base and J gave up 0 bases, with 8 bases separating them. CDR1 is SGHDT, CDR2 YYEEEE, per germline. The CDR3 loop spans 15 amino acids. The CDR3 nucleotides read TGTGCCAGCAGCTTGTATGCCGGTAGCAATCAGCCCCAGCATTTT. The encoded protein is CASSLYAGSNQPQHF.

At least ten counts were recorded for this clonotype. The V and J genes are TRBV5-1 and TRBJ2-7; D is unresolved. CDR3 length equals 12 residues. Germline CDR1 SGHRS, CDR2 YFSETQ. V lost 0 bases and J 3 bases, leaving 4 bases between the germline ends. The CDR3 is CASSLVFYEQYF. Written as DNA, the CDR3 is TGCGCCAGCAGCTTGGTTTTCTACGAGCAGTACTTC. The full variable domain, completed using reference TRBV5-1 and TRBJ2-7, is KAGVTQTPRYLIKTRGQQVTLSCSPISGHRSVSWYQQTPGQGLQFLFEYFSETQRNKGNFPGRFSGRQFSNSRSEMNVSTLELGDSALYLCASSLVFYEQYFGPGTRLTVT.

In this sample, this clonotype turned up a few times. V and J are TRBV28 and TRBJ2-1, with D unclear. The V end was cut by 2 bases, the J end by 9 bases, with 11 bases between. The CDR3 sequence is 13 residues long. Germline CDR1 is MDHEN and CDR2 is SYDVKM. CDR3 region: CASSLPLESEQFF. The CDR3 coding sequence is TGTGCCAGCAGTTTACCCCTGGAGAGTGAGCAGTTCTTC.

There are many counts of this clonotype. An end of the junction does not agree with germline; a read error may underlie this. The chain carries TRBV28 and TRBJ2-1; 14 bases fit TRBD2. In germline, CDR1 is MDHEN, CDR2 SYDVKM. The CDR3 covers 15 residues. CDR3 loop: CAILRVGLAGESVVF. The CDR3, as DNA: TGTGCCATCCTAAGAGTGGGACTAGCGGGAGAATCGGTGGTCTTC.

This clonotype was counted at least ten times. This chain joins TRBV29-1 and TRBJ2-5; no definite D call. CDR1 and CDR2 (germline): SQVTM, ANQGSEA. Trimming cost V 7 bases and J 2 bases, with 8 bases left between them. The CDR3 loop spans 11 amino acids. The CDR3 DNA follows: TGCAGCGCGAGCCGGCAAGAGACCCAGTACTTC. As protein: CSASRQETQYF.